Listed below are T cell receptor beta chains from one sample, sequenced in a study of blood T cell repertoires in COVID-19. The table came from immunoSEQ multiplex PCR; TCRdb's copy has only in-frame clones and leaves some out. The sample gives approximately 210,000 clones, 82% of which show up once; 3.6% is in the top ten. Sequenced sample: peripheral blood. All receptors derive from a woman of 80 years or more with acute or convalescent COVID-19. The CDR3 runs from the conserved cysteine through the conserved F or W. The D gene is left open where the match is weak. Clone size is not always given. Where it is, it says once, few, many or a class for expanded clones.

v_call,clone_size,j_call,d_call,cdr3_aa,cdr3_nt
TRBV4-3,NA,TRBJ1-2,NA,CASSQDVGADGYTF,TGCGCCAGCAGCCAAGATGTGGGGGCCGATGGCTACACCTTC
TRBV9,NA,TRBJ2-6,NA,CASSVSISGANVLTF,TGTGCCAGCAGCGTGTCTATTTCCGGGGCCAACGTCCTGACTTTC
TRBV3-1/TRBV3-2,NA,TRBJ1-1,NA,CASSQLDTHTEAFF,TGTGCCAGCAGCCAGTTGGACACGCACACTGAAGCTTTCTTT
TRBV27,NA,TRBJ2-2,NA,CASSSPGNQNTGELFF,TGTGCCAGCAGTTCTCCAGGGAATCAGAACACCGGGGAGCTGTTTTTT
TRBV9,NA,TRBJ1-3,NA,CASSVSGRASGNTIYF,TGTGCCAGCAGCGTTTCAGGGAGGGCCTCTGGAAACACCATATATTTT
TRBV27,few,TRBJ2-2,NA,CASSLIQGKYTGELFF,TGTGCCAGCAGTTTAATTCAGGGAAAATACACCGGGGAGCTGTTTTTT
TRBV19,once,TRBJ2-7,NA,CASSIVRGDEQYF,TGTGCCAGTAGTATCGTGAGAGGTGACGAGCAGTACTTC
TRBV7-2,NA,TRBJ1-5,NA,CASSLWENQPQHF,TGTGCCAGCAGCTTATGGGAGAATCAGCCCCAGCATTTT
TRBV27,NA,TRBJ1-6,NA,CASSPFSYLGGNSPLHF,TGTGCCAGCAGTCCTTTCTCATACCTGGGAGGAAATTCACCCCTCCACTTT
TRBV30,once,TRBJ1-2,TRBD1,CAWSAPIHDRGRNYGYTF,TGTGCCTGGAGTGCACCCATCCATGACAGGGGTCGTAACTATGGCTACACCTTC
TRBV5-1,NA,TRBJ1-2,NA,CASSLVVDGEGYTF,TGCGCCAGCAGCTTAGTTGTGGACGGGGAGGGCTACACCTTC
TRBV7-8,NA,TRBJ2-3,TRBD2,CASSNPGLAGGLDTQYF,TGTGCCAGCAGCAACCCAGGACTAGCGGGGGGGCTAGATACGCAGTATTTT
TRBV7-2,NA,TRBJ1-1,NA,CASSSLGPSTEAFF,TGTGCCAGCAGCTCACTAGGACCCTCCACTGAAGCTTTCTTT
TRBV9,NA,TRBJ1-2,NA,CASSVTGGRNYGYTF,TGTGCCAGCAGCGTAACCGGGGGGCGAAACTATGGCTACACCTTC
TRBV20-1,NA,TRBJ2-7,TRBD1,CSASKGQDHEQYF,TGCAGTGCTAGTAAGGGACAGGACCACGAGCAGTACTTC
TRBV3-1/TRBV3-2,NA,TRBJ1-1,TRBD1,CASRSTGGTEAFF,TGTGCCAGCAGGAGCACAGGGGGCACTGAAGCTTTCTTT
TRBV19,NA,TRBJ2-3,TRBD2,CASTPGGPGTDTQYF,TGTGCCAGTACCCCGGGGGGGCCTGGCACAGATACGCAGTATTTT
TRBV4-3,NA,TRBJ2-1,TRBD1,CASSQAVPGGFRSSYNEQFF,TGCGCCAGCAGCCAAGCCGTGCCAGGGGGCTTTAGGAGCTCCTACAATGAGCAGTTCTTC
TRBV4-3,NA,TRBJ2-6,NA,CASSQDYAVQGSNVLTF,TGCGCCAGCAGCCAAGATTATGCCGTACAGGGCTCCAACGTCCTGACTTTC
TRBV7-3,NA,TRBJ2-5,TRBD2,CASSLTSGAGETQYF,TGTGCCAGCAGTCTCACTAGCGGGGCAGGGGAGACCCAGTACTTC
TRBV11-1,NA,TRBJ2-3,NA,CASSLGGGIEDTQYF,TGTGCCAGCAGCCTCGGGGGTGGCATCGAAGATACGCAGTATTTT